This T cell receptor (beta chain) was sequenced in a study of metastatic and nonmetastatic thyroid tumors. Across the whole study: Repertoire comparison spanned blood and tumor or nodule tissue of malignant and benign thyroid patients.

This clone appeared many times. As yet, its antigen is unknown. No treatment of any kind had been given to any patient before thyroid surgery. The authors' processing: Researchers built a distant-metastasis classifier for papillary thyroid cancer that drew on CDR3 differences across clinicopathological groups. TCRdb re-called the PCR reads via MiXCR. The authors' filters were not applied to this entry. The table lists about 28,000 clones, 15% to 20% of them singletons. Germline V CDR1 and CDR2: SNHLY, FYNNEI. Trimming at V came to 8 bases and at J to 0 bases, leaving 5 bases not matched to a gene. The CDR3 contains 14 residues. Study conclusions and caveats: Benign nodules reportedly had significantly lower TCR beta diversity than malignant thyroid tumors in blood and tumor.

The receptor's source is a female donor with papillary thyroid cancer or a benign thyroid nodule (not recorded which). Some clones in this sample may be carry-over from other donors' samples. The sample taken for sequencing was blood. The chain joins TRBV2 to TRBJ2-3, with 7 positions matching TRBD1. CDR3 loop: CASAGTASTDTQYF. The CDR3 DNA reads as TGTGCCAGCGCTGGGACAGCAAGCACAGATACGCAGTATTTT.